This T cell receptor (beta chain) originates from a study of blood T cell repertoires in COVID-19. Whole-study context: Specimens from acute and convalescent COVID-19 originated in the United States, Italy and Spain. T cells, B-cell-depleted T cells, or PBMCs provided the cDNA or gDNA that served as material.

Original data processing: Amplification with reference gene primers provided the estimates of nucleated cell counts. Here immunoSEQ multiplex PCR was the method, and the copy in TCRdb shows in-frame clones only, minus some. V and J calls plus clone size are reproduced from that table; the DNA served to infer D and trimming. The sample shows around 80,000 clones, 88% of them seen only once. The CDR3 is made up of 14 amino acids. Germline V lookup: CDR1 MNHEY, CDR2 SMNVEV (reference sequence). With 5 bases clipped from V and 6 bases from J, the junction kept 10 bases outside the gene matches. The sequenced material came from peripheral blood. The J gene is TRBJ2-7, the V gene TRBV27; 7 bases agree with TRBD2. The source is a human donor in a cohort sampled during active COVID-19. The CDR3 DNA follows: TGTGCCAGCAGTCCCGGGACCGGGAGGTCCGAGCAGTACTTC. Translated: CASSPGTGRSEQYF.